One and the same sample provided the 21 T cell receptor beta chains below, sequenced in a study of T cells in Graves' hyperthyroidism and ophthalmopathy. Researchers took RNA transcripts and amplified the TCR beta CDR3 regions from them. HTBI primers were the set used in a first-round RT-PCR of the TCR CDR3. TCRdb re-analysed the multiplex PCR reads in MiXCR, keeping a single row per CDR3 protein. The table has about 500,000 distinct CDR3 sequences, about 16% seen once; the top ten hold 25% to 30%. The specimen sequenced was blood. These receptors all stem from a woman between 25 and 40 years old with Graves' ophthalmopathy.

V and J are TRBV7-2 and TRBJ2-2; D might be TRBD2 (7 bases). The V end was cut by 5 bases, the J end by 8 bases, with 21 bases between. CDR1 and CDR2 (germline): SGHTA, FQGNSA. The CDR3 has 16 amino acids. The CDR3 DNA is TGTGCCAGCAGCACTAAGGCCCGGGGGGCCGGAGGGGAGCTGTTTTTT. It codes for CASSTKARGAGGELFF. Supplemented by reference TRBV7-2 and TRBJ2-2, the full variable domain reads GAGVSQSPSNKVTEKGKDVELRCDPISGHTALYWYRQSLGQGLEFLIYFQGNSAPDKSGLPSDRFSAERTGGSVSTLTIQRTQQEDSAVYLCASSTKARGAGGELFFGEGSRLTVL.

The genes are TRBV7-3 and TRBJ1-2; 7 bases match TRBD1. There are 15 residues in the CDR3. Trimming at V came to 5 bases and at J to 4 bases, leaving 10 bases not matched to a gene. Per germline, CDR1 SGHTA and CDR2 FQGTGA. The CDR3 DNA follows: TGTGCCAGCAGCCCAGGGGGGGCAGGGATCTATGGCTACACCTTC. It yields the protein CASSPGGAGIYGYTF.

This clonotype was seen many times. This sequence joins TRBV6-5 and TRBJ1-1; 8 positions agree with TRBD1. The CDR3 has 15 amino acids. V shed 2 bases and J 2 bases; nucleotides not matched to a gene: 4. Germline CDR1 and CDR2: MNHEY and SVGAGI. The CDR3 loop is CASSYPQGGNTEAFF. The CDR3 bases are TGTGCCAGCAGTTACCCACAGGGGGGTAACACTGAAGCTTTCTTT.

A few counts support this clonotype. The V call is TRBV7-9, the J call TRBJ2-7, with a weak D call TRBD2 (5 bases). This CDR3 region has 14 residues. The germline V gene has CDR1 SEHNR and CDR2 FQNEAQ (reference sequence). With 5 bases removed from V and 1 base from J, the gap between germline ends came to 12 bases. This CDR3 reads CASSRAVGSYEQYF. The DNA of the CDR3 is TGTGCCAGCAGCCGAGCGGTTGGATCCTACGAGCAGTACTTC.

This clonotype was seen a handful of times. The chain recombines TRBV7-9 with TRBJ2-3; maybe TRBD2 (5 bases). The CDR3 has 16 amino acids. The germline V gene has CDR1 SEHNR and CDR2 FQNEAQ (reference sequence). Trimming removed 1 base at V and 2 bases at J, with 13 bases between. This CDR3 is CASSLGLAGNTDTQYF. CDR3 nucleotides: TGTGCCAGCAGCTTAGGGTTGGCGGGTAACACAGATACGCAGTATTTT. Combining the CDR3 with reference TRBV7-9 and TRBJ2-3 gives the whole variable domain DTGVSQNPRHKITKRGQNVTFRCDPISEHNRLYWYRQTLGQGPEFLTYFQNEAQLEKSRLLSDRFSAERPKGSFSTLEIQRTEQGDSAMYLCASSLGLAGNTDTQYFGPGTRLTVL.

This clonotype has a handful of counts. V and J are TRBV30 and TRBJ2-5; a weak D match, TRBD2 (5 bases). The CDR3 extends over 13 amino acids. Trimming removed 5 bases at V and 5 bases at J, with 15 bases between. The germline gives CDR1 GTSNPN, CDR2 SVGIG (reference sequence). CDR3 region: CAWWVFERETQYF. In nucleotides, the CDR3 is TGTGCCTGGTGGGTTTTTGAGCGGGAGACCCAGTACTTC.

In the case of this clonotype: It may be a read error: a sequence one base away is much more abundant. This chain connects TRBV12-3 or TRBV12-4 to TRBJ2-5; D might be TRBD1 or TRBD2, each matching 7 bases. The CDR3 loop spans 15 amino acids. In nucleotides, the CDR3 is TGTGTCAGCAGGGGGGCGGGAGTTAGTGGGGAGACCCAGTACTTC. The encoded protein is CVSRGAGVSGETQYF.

This clonotype occurred a few times. The rearrangement joins TRBV7-9 to TRBJ2-2; D is unresolved. CDR3 length: 14 amino acids. V was clipped by 0 bases and J by 10 bases, with 12 bases between them. Germline V gene lookup returns CDR1 SEHNR and CDR2 FQNEAQ (reference sequence). Here the CDR3 reads CASSLAGYLAELFF. CDR3 sequence (DNA): TGTGCCAGCAGCTTAGCGGGGTATCTGGCGGAGCTGTTTTTT.

This chain joins TRBV10-3 and TRBJ1-1, with 8 bases fitting TRBD1. The ends lost 2 bases at V and 1 base at J; junction bases unmatched: 3. The CDR3 has 15 amino acids. Germline V CDR1 and CDR2: ENHRY, SYGVKD. CDR3 in amino acids: CAISEIGTGNTEAFF. The CDR3 DNA reads as TGTGCCATCAGTGAGATTGGGACAGGGAACACTGAAGCTTTCTTT.

This clonotype was counted at least ten times. The chain uses TRBV7-2 and TRBJ2-7; D possibly corresponds to TRBD1 (6 bases). Per germline, CDR1 SGHTA and CDR2 FQGNSA. The CDR3 is made up of 12 amino acids. Trimming shortened V by 4 bases and J by 2 bases, and 6 bases separated the two germline ends. The CDR3 spells CASSWTAYEQYF. The CDR3 DNA is TGTGCCAGCAGCTGGACAGCCTACGAGCAGTACTTC.

The V and J genes are TRBV12-3 or TRBV12-4 and TRBJ2-1, with 8 bases fitting TRBD1. The V segment lost 8 bases and the J segment 8 bases; nucleotides outside the gene matches: 8. This CDR3 spans 13 amino acids. The CDR3 nucleotides read TGTGCCAGCGACAGGGGAAGGGGAGATGAGCAGTTCTTC. Translating it yields CASDRGRGDEQFF.

The table lists this clonotype with many counts. The chain has TRBV6-1 and TRBJ1-1; D gene ambiguous. V lost 6 bases and J lost 7, with 18 bases in between. This CDR3 comprises 14 residues. The germline V gene has CDR1 MNHNS and CDR2 SASEGT. CDR3 amino acids: CASSKPTIKGEAFF. The CDR3, as DNA: TGTGCCAGCAGCAAACCAACCATAAAGGGTGAAGCTTTCTTT.

The V and J genes are TRBV15 and TRBJ2-2; 9 positions agree with TRBD1. Trimming removed 6 bases from V and 6 bases from J; junction bases left unmatched: 8. The CDR3 has 15 amino acids. CDR1 and CDR2 from the germline V gene are LNHNV and YYDKDF (reference sequence). This chain's CDR3 is CATSPGQGDPGELFF. As DNA, the CDR3 is TGTGCCACCAGTCCGGGACAGGGAGACCCCGGGGAGCTGTTTTTT.

This clonotype has at least ten counts. The V call is TRBV24-1, the J call TRBJ1-1, with 7 bases lining up with TRBD1. The CDR3 is 13 amino acids. CDR1 KGHDR and CDR2 SFDVKD come from the germline V gene. The ends lost 10 bases at V and 0 bases at J; junction bases unmatched: 4. The CDR3 DNA sequence: TGTGCCACGAGGGACAGATTGAACACTGAAGCTTTCTTT. It translates to CATRDRLNTEAFF.

This clonotype was counted between two and nine times. The genes are TRBV10-3 and TRBJ2-1; D is undetermined. V gave up 5 bases and J gave up 8 bases, with 19 bases separating them. The germline V gene has CDR1 ENHRY and CDR2 SYGVKD. CDR3 length: 15 amino acids. This chain's CDR3 is CAISFSLKARHEQFF. The CDR3 bases are TGTGCCATCAGTTTTAGTTTGAAGGCTAGGCATGAGCAGTTCTTC.

For this clonotype: This may stem from a read error, because a much larger clone lies one nucleotide away. In this CDR3 the conserved last residue, phenylalanine or tryptophan, is missing, so a read error is likely. The rearrangement uses TRBV30 and TRBJ1-1; D remains unclear. This CDR3 has 13 residues. Germline CDR1 is GTSNPN and CDR2 is SVGIG (reference sequence). V shed 7 bases and J shed 0 bases, with 12 bases lying between them. The CDR3 sequence is CASTDLMNTEAFL. The CDR3 nucleotides are TGTGCCTCTACGGACTTGATGAACACTGAAGCTTTCCTT.

This clonotype came up many times. The chain combines TRBV12-3 or TRBV12-4 with TRBJ2-7; a possible D gene is TRBD1 (6 bases). This CDR3 has 15 residues. The V end was cut by 3 bases, the J end by 9 bases, with 21 bases between. In DNA form, the CDR3 reads TGTGCCAGCAGTTTGGACAGTAGTAAGGGTATGGGGCAGTACTTC. This gives the protein CASSLDSSKGMGQYF.

This clonotype was counted only a few times. The V call is TRBV28, the J call TRBJ1-5; D is uncertain. Germline-derived CDR1 and CDR2 are MDHEN and SYDVKM. This CDR3 has 13 amino acids. Trimming pared 7 bases from V and 4 bases from J, leaving 11 bases between. CDR3 protein: CASTRRGNQPQHF. The CDR3 coding sequence is TGTGCCAGCACCCGGCGGGGAAATCAGCCCCAGCATTTT.

This chain connects TRBV6-5 to TRBJ1-6; 8 bases fit TRBD1. The germline V gene encodes CDR1 MNHEY and CDR2 SVGAGI. With 2 bases clipped from V and 7 bases from J, the junction kept 7 bases outside the gene matches. CDR3 length equals 16 residues. The CDR3 sequence is CASSYHVGQGNSPLHF. DNA of the CDR3: TGTGCCAGCAGTTACCACGTCGGACAGGGAAATTCACCCCTCCACTTT.

This chain connects TRBV28 to TRBJ1-2; 9 bases are a match to TRBD1. V was pared by 7 bases and J by 11 bases, with 11 bases of the junction left unmatched. In germline, CDR1 is MDHEN, CDR2 SYDVKM. The CDR3 contains 13 residues. Here the CDR3 reads CASTPWDREKYTF. Written as DNA, the CDR3 is TGTGCCAGCACCCCTTGGGACAGGGAGAAGTACACCTTC.

This chain connects TRBV20-1 to TRBJ2-2; D is perhaps TRBD2 (6 bases). Germline values: CDR1 DFQATT, CDR2 SNEGSKA (reference sequence). CDR3 length: 13 residues. V was clipped by 5 bases and J by 1 base, with 8 bases between them. The CDR3 spells CSADGGNTGELFF. The DNA for the CDR3 is TGCAGTGCTGACGGGGGGAACACCGGGGAGCTGTTTTTT.